This T cell receptor beta chain was recorded in a study of cytomegalovirus exposure and HLA in healthy donors. Germline CDR1 MDHEN, CDR2 SYDVKM. V lost 3 bases and J lost 6, with 14 bases in between. The CDR3 runs to 14 residues. Clones were sequenced by immunoSEQ multiplex PCR, and TCRdb holds only the in-frame ones, with some missing. The table lists 68,000 or so clones, around 89% of them singletons. General study points: The CMV antigen specificity of a few CMV-associated chains was confirmed through in vitro analysis. Listed as cytomegalovirus-associated were over 150 TCR beta chains.

Comments on this clone: Its antigen is unknown.

This sequence originates from a woman between 18 and 29 years old in good health and CMV-seronegative. The V gene is TRBV28, the J gene TRBJ1-2; D remains ambiguous. What was sequenced was PBMCs. Here the CDR3 reads CASSLSPPTDGYTF. CDR3 DNA: TGTGCCAGCAGTTTGTCACCTCCTACGGATGGCTACACCTTC.